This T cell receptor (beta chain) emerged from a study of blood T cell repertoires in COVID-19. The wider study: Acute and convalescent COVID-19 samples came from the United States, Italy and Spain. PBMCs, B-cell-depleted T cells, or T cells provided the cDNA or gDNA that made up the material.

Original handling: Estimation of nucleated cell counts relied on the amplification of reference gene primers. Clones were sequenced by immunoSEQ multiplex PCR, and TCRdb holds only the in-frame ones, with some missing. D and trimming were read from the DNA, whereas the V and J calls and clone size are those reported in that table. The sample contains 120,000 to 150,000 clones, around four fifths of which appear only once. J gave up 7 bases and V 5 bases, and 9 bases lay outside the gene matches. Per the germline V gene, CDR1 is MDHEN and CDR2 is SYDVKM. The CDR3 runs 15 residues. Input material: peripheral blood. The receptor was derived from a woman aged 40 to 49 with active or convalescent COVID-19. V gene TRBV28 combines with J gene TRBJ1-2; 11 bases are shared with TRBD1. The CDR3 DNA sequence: TGTGCCAGCAGTATTTGGGACAGGGGGGCCAGTGGCTACACCTTC. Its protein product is CASSIWDRGASGYTF.